The rows below give T cell receptor beta chains drawn from one sample of a study of cytotoxic CD8 clonotypes in ibrutinib-treated CLL. Libraries were prepared by immunoSEQ multiplex PCR; TCRdb keeps only in-frame clonotypes and omits some of them. This sample carries about 49,000 clones, under 75% of them seen once, and the ten largest clones take around 13%. The material sequenced was PBMCs, taken after 12 months of ibrutinib treatment. The receptors were sampled from a human donor with chronic lymphocytic leukemia. CDR3s include the opening cysteine and the closing phenylalanine or tryptophan. Each record gives: V gene, D gene, J gene, clone size, CDR3 protein, CDR3 DNA. A D gene is named only where the DNA matches it firmly. Size is omitted from some rows. Given values are once, few, many or a class for expanded clones.

>TRBV7-2|NA|TRBJ2-3|NA
CASSLLELSSTDTQYF
TGTGCCAGCAGCTTACTCGAACTATCTAGCACAGATACGCAGTATTTT
>TRBV6-9|NA|TRBJ2-7|NA
CASSYHTTGTYEQYF
TGTGCCAGCAGTTACCACACAACGGGGACCTACGAGCAGTACTTC
>TRBV9|TRBD2|TRBJ2-3|NA
CASSVSTSPTDTQYF
TGTGCCAGCAGCGTATCGACTAGCCCGACAGATACGCAGTATTTT
>TRBV9|NA|TRBJ1-3|NA
CASSAQQSSGNTIYF
TGTGCCAGCAGCGCCCAACAGAGCTCTGGAAACACCATATATTTT
>TRBV29-1|TRBD2|TRBJ2-5|few
CSVVVAGGAETQYF
TGCAGCGTTGTTGTAGCGGGGGGGGCAGAGACCCAGTACTTC
>TRBV10-1|NA|TRBJ2-3|NA
CASSRGLTGDTQYF
TGCGCCAGCAGTCGAGGCCTAACGGGGGATACGCAGTATTTT
>TRBV5-1|NA|TRBJ2-7|NA
CASSLERASEQYF
TGCGCCAGCAGCTTGGAACGGGCCTCCGAGCAGTACTTC
>TRBV5-4|NA|TRBJ2-2|NA
CASSPLDKSGAGELFF
TGTGCCAGCAGCCCCCTGGACAAATCAGGCGCCGGGGAGCTGTTTTTT
>TRBV19|NA|TRBJ2-7|NA
CASSISFQGIYEQYF
TGTGCCAGTAGTATAAGTTTTCAGGGGATCTACGAGCAGTACTTC
>TRBV18|NA|TRBJ1-1|medium-sized
CASSPMGGTEAFF
TGTGCCAGCTCACCAATGGGGGGCACTGAAGCTTTCTTT
>TRBV18|TRBD2|TRBJ2-2|NA
CASSPGLAANTGELFF
TGTGCCAGCTCACCGGGACTAGCGGCGAACACCGGGGAGCTGTTTTTT
>TRBV2|NA|TRBJ1-5|NA
CASSEVGETYQPQHF
TGTGCCAGCAGTGAAGTCGGGGAGACCTATCAGCCCCAGCATTTT
>TRBV10-3|NA|TRBJ1-6|NA
CAIRPGPGSTPYNSPLHF
TGTGCCATCAGGCCGGGCCCAGGGTCCACACCCTATAATTCACCCCTCCACTTT
>TRBV9|NA|TRBJ1-2|NA
CASSVVRGRVRQGYGYTF
TGTGCCAGCAGCGTAGTTCGGGGCAGGGTGCGTCAAGGCTATGGCTACACCTTC
>TRBV5-4|NA|TRBJ2-7|NA
CASSSRGWPYEQYF
TGTGCCAGCAGCTCCAGGGGTTGGCCCTACGAGCAGTACTTC
>TRBV5-5|NA|TRBJ2-3|NA
CASSPTPSTDTQYF
TGTGCCAGCAGCCCGACGCCGAGCACAGATACGCAGTATTTT
>TRBV10-3|NA|TRBJ2-5|NA
CAISEWTRGETQYF
TGTGCCATCAGTGAGTGGACTAGGGGGGAGACCCAGTACTTC
>TRBV19|NA|TRBJ2-2|few
CASSFNTGELFF
TGTGCCAGTAGTTTCAACACCGGGGAGCTGTTTTTT
>TRBV5-6|TRBD2|TRBJ2-7|NA
CASSQRGGPPYEQYF
TGTGCCAGCAGCCAGCGGGGGGGCCCCCCCTACGAGCAGTACTTC
>TRBV2|TRBD1|TRBJ2-7|NA
CASSEAGTGNPYEQYF
TGTGCCAGCAGTGAAGCAGGGACAGGGAATCCCTACGAGCAGTACTTC
>TRBV7-5|NA|TRBJ1-1|NA
CARSLTGRNTEAFF
TGTGCCAGAAGCTTGACAGGCCGGAACACTGAAGCTTTCTTT
>TRBV5-1|NA|TRBJ1-2|NA
CASSGKQGGYTF
TGCGCCAGCAGCGGGAAACAGGGTGGCTACACCTTC
>TRBV6-1|NA|TRBJ2-3|NA
CASSGGGPTDTQYF
TGTGCCAGCAGTGGGGGGGGGCCGACAGATACGCAGTATTTT
>TRBV18|NA|TRBJ2-2|few
CASSLGAVGELFF
TGTGCCAGCTCCCTCGGGGCGGTCGGGGAGCTGTTTTTT